This T cell receptor beta chain stems from a study of shared clonotypes between healthy human individuals. V lost 3 bases and J lost 5, with 8 bases in between. The V gene's germline CDR1 is KGHSH and CDR2 LQKENI. The CDR3 extends over 13 amino acids. TCRdb keeps only in-frame clones here, not all; method: immunoSEQ multiplex PCR. There are about 1.4 million clones in the sample; around 95% occur only once, and approximately 1.1% lies in the top ten. As concerns this clone: Antigen: not known. At the DNA level, this CDR3 is encoded by other sequences in the same sample as well.

Overall study findings and caveats: Sequencing depth was predicted to influence how clonotypes are shared among donors. The study found about 4.6% of naive CD4 clonotypes shared across several donors.

The rearrangement links TRBV18 to TRBJ2-1; perhaps TRBD1 as D (6 bases). This TCR was recovered from a man aged 25 to 45 in good health. Sequencing was carried out using naive CD4+ T cells sorted from blood. As for subset: CD45RA+ positively selected. DNA for the CDR3: TGTGCCAGCTCACCGGACAGACACAATGAGCAGTTCTTC. Its translation: CASSPDRHNEQFF.